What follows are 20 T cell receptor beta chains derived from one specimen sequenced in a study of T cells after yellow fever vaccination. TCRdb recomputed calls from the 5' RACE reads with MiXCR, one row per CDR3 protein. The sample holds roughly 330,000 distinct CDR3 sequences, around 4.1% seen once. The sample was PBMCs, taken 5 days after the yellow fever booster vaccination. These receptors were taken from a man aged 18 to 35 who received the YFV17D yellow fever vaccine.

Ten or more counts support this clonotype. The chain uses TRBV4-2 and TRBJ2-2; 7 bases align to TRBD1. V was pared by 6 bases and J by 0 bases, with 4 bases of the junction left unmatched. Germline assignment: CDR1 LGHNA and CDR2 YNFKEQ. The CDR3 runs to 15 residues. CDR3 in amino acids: CASSRQGSNTGELFF. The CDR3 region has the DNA TGTGCCAGCAGTAGACAGGGCTCGAACACCGGGGAGCTGTTTTTT.

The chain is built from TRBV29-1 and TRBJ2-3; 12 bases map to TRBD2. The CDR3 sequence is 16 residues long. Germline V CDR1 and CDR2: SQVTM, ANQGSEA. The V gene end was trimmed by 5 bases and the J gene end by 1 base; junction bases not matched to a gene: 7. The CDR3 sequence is CSVTSGGRPGTDTQYF. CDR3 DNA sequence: TGCAGCGTTACTAGCGGGGGGAGACCAGGCACAGATACGCAGTATTTT.

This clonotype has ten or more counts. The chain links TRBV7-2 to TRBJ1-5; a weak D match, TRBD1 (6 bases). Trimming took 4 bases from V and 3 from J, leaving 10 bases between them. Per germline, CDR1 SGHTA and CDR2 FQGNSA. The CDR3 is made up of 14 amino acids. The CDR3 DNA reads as TGTGCCAGCAGCTGGACAGCGCCCAATCAGCCCCAGCATTTT. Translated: CASSWTAPNQPQHF.

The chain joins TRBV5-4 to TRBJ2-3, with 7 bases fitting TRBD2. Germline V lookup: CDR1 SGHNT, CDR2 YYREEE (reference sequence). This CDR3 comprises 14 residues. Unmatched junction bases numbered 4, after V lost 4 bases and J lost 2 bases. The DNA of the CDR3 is TGTGCCAGCAGCCCCCGGGGGGACACAGATACGCAGTATTTT. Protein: CASSPRGDTDTQYF.

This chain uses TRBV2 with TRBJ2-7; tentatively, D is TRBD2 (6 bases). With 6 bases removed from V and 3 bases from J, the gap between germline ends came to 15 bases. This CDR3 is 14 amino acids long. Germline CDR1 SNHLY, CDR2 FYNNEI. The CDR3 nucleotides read TGTGCCAGCAGCCGGACAACTAGCCTCTACGAGCAGTACTTC. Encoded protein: CASSRTTSLYEQYF.

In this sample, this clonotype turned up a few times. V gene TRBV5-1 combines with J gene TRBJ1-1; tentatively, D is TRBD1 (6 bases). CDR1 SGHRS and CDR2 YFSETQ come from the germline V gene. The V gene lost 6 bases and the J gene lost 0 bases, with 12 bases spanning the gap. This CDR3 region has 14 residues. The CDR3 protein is CASKTDRMNTEAFF. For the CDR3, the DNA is TGCGCCAGCAAGACTGACAGGATGAACACTGAAGCTTTCTTT.

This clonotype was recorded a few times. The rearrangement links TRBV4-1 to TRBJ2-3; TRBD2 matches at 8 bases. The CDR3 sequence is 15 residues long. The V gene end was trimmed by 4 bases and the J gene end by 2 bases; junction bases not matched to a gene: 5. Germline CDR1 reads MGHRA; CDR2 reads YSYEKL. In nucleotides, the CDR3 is TGCGCCAGCAGCCCGGGGGGGGGGAACACAGATACGCAGTATTTT. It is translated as CASSPGGGNTDTQYF.

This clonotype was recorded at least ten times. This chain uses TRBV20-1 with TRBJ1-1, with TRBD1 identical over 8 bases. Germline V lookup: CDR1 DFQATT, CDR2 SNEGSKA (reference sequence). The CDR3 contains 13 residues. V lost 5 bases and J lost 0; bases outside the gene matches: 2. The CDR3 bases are TGCAGTGCTGGGACAGGCATGAACACTGAAGCTTTCTTT. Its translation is CSAGTGMNTEAFF.

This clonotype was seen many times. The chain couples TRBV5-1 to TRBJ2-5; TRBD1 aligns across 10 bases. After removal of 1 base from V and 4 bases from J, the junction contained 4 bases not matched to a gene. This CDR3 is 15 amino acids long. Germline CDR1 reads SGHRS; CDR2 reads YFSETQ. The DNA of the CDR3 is TGCGCCAGCAGCTTGAGAGACAGGGGGCGAGAGACCCAGTACTTC. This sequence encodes CASSLRDRGRETQYF.

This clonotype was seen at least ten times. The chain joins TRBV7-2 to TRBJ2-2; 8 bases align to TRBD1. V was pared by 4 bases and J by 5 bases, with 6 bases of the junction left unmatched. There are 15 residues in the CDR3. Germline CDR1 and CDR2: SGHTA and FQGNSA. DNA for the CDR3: TGTGCCAGCAGCTACCAGGGGGCTCGGACCGGGGAGCTGTTTTTT. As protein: CASSYQGARTGELFF. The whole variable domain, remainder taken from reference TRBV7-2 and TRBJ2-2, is GAGVSQSPSNKVTEKGKDVELRCDPISGHTALYWYRQSLGQGLEFLIYFQGNSAPDKSGLPSDRFSAERTGGSVSTLTIQRTQQEDSAVYLCASSYQGARTGELFFGEGSRLTVL.

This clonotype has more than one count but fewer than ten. The CDR3 DNA reads as TGCGCCAGCAGCCAAGAAGGCGAAAGGACCCGACTGTTTTTT. It translates to CASSQEGERTRLFF. The chain is built from TRBV4-3 and TRBJ1-4; D ambiguous. The CDR3 is made up of 14 amino acids. The germline V and J ends were trimmed by 0 bases and 13 bases, with 15 bases remaining between them. Germline CDR1 is LGHNA and CDR2 is YSLEER.

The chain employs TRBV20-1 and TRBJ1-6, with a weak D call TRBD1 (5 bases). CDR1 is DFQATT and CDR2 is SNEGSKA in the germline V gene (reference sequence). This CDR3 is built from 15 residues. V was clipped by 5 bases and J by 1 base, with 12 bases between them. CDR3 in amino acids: CSAGPGGSYNSPLHF. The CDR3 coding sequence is TGCAGTGCTGGCCCCGGGGGGTCCTATAATTCACCCCTCCACTTT.

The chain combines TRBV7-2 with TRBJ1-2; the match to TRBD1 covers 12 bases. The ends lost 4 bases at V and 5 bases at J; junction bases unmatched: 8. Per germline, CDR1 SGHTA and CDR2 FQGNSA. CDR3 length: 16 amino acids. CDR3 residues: CASSSLPGQGAYGYTF. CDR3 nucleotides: TGTGCCAGCAGCTCTTTACCGGGACAGGGGGCGTATGGCTACACCTTC.

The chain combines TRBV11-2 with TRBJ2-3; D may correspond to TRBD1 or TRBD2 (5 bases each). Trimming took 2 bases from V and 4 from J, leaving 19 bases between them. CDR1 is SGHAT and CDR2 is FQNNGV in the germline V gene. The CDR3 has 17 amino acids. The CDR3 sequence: CASSLRVWGSSADTQYF. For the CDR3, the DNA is TGTGCCAGCAGCTTAAGAGTGTGGGGGTCCTCCGCAGATACGCAGTATTTT.

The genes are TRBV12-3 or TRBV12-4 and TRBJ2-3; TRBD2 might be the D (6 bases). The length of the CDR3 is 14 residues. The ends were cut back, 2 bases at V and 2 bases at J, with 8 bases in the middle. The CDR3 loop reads CASSLSDYTDTQYF. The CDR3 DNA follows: TGTGCCAGCAGTTTATCGGACTACACAGATACGCAGTATTTT.

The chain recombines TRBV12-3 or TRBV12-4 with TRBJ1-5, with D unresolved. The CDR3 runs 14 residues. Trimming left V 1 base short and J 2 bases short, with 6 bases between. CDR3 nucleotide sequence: TGTGCCAGCAGTTTAGACGATCGCAATCAGCCCCAGCATTTT. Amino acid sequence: CASSLDDRNQPQHF.

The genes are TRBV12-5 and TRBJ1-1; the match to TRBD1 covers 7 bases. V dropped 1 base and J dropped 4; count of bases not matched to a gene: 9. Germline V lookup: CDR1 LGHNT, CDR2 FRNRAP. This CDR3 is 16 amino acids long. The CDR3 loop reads CASGLGTGVEGTEAFF. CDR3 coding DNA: TGTGCTAGTGGTTTGGGAACAGGGGTGGAGGGCACTGAAGCTTTCTTT.

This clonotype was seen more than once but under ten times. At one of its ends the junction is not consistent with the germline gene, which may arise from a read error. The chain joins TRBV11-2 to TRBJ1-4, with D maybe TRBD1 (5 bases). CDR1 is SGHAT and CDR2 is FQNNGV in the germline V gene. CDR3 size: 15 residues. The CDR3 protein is CARSLVTGSWEKLFF. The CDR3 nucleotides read TGTGCCAGAAGCTTAGTAACAGGCTCCTGGGAAAAACTGTTTTTT.

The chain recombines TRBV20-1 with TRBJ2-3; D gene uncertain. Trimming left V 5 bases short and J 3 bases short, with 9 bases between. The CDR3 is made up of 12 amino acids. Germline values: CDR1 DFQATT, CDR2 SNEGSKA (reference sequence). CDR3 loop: CSALPVTDTQYF. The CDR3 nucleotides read TGCAGTGCTCTACCCGTTACAGATACGCAGTATTTT.

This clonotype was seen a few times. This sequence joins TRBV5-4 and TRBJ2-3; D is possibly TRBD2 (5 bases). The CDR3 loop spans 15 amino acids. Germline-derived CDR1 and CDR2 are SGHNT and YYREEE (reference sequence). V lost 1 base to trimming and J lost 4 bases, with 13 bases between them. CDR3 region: CASSLNPSSPDTQYF. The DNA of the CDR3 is TGTGCCAGCAGCTTGAATCCTAGCAGTCCAGATACGCAGTATTTT.